This TCR beta chain appears in the sequencing data of a study of T cells after yellow fever vaccination. Details on this clonotype: Antigen unknown.

V was clipped by 7 bases and J by 2 bases; unmatched bases: 6. The CDR3 has 14 residues. From germline, CDR1 is DFQATT and CDR2 SNEGSKA (reference sequence). TCRdb independently ran MiXCR on the 5' RACE reads; one entry per CDR3 protein. The sample consists of hundreds of thousands of distinct CDR3 sequences, around an eighth of them appearing once. The study's findings and limits: In FACS-sorted repertoires, abundant clonotypes from the bulk population could appear as contaminants. In post-booster samples, most primary-vaccination clones reappeared (approximately 95% CD4, roughly 88% CD8). The secondary T-cell response peaked on day 5, not day 15, but was weaker.

The V and J genes are TRBV20-1 and TRBJ2-7; 12 positions agree with TRBD2. Sample: PBMCs, taken on the day of the yellow fever booster vaccination. This receptor was taken from a man younger than 45 who received the YFV17D yellow fever vaccine. CDR3 amino acids: CSVKGLAGTYEQYF. DNA of the CDR3: TGCAGTGTCAAAGGACTAGCGGGGACCTACGAGCAGTACTTC.